This T cell receptor beta chain was identified in a study of blood T cells in healthy people across ages. The length of the CDR3 is 15 residues. Germline-derived CDR1 and CDR2 are SEHNR and FQNEAQ (reference sequence). The V and J ends lost 0 bases and 2 bases respectively, with 10 bases between them. There are a few counts of this clonotype. The antigen is not known. Using a J-beta primer mix together with a sample-barcoded 5' primer, a second PCR was run for roughly 7 to 11 cycles. Each cDNA molecule was tagged by a template-switch adaptor that had 12 random nucleotides. Using its own MiXCR run on the 5' RACE reads, TCRdb lists one record per CDR3 protein. The sample has 650,000 to 1,000,000 distinct CDR3 sequences, around 36% seen once; the top ten hold 10% to 15%. Study results and limitations: Reliance upon unsorted PBMCs precluded definitive naive versus antigen-experienced comparison. Donors of long life had a larger count of naive CD4+ cells and greater diversity than aged donors.

The source of this sequence is a man younger than 35 in good health. This rearrangement joins TRBV7-9 to TRBJ1-2; D is possibly TRBD1 (5 bases). Sequences were obtained from blood. Here the CDR3 DNA reads TGTGCCAGCAGCTTAGCGATAAGGGGAAACTATGGCTACACCTTC. Translating gives CASSLAIRGNYGYTF.